These T cell receptor beta chains were read from a single sample in a study of blood T cell repertoires in COVID-19. Data came from immunoSEQ multiplex PCR; TCRdb stores just in-frame clones and leaves some out. The data show roughly 110,000 clones, roughly 80% seen once. The sample was peripheral blood. Source of these receptors: a woman in her sixties with acute or convalescent COVID-19. Both conserved end residues are part of each CDR3. D genes are given only for firm matches. Rows give clone size only sometimes, using once, few, many, or a class for an expanded clone.

clone_size d_call j_call v_call cdr3_nt cdr3_aa
NA NA TRBJ2-3 TRBV2 TGTGCCAGCAGTATCGTTGGGGGGGATACGCAGTATTTT CASSIVGGDTQYF
once NA TRBJ1-4 TRBV2 TGTGCCAGCTCCCAGGGGAATGAAGGTGAAAAACTGTTTTTT CASSQGNEGEKLFF
NA TRBD2 TRBJ2-3 TRBV12-5 TGTGCTAGTGGCTTCCGCGGGGGGGGGAGCACAGATACGCAGTATTTT CASGFRGGGSTDTQYF
NA TRBD2 TRBJ2-1 TRBV6-5 TGTGCCAGCCGGGGAGCGGGATTCTACAATGAGCAGTTCTTC CASRGAGFYNEQFF
NA NA TRBJ1-1 TRBV28 TGTGCCAGCAGTTTACTCACAGACGGTGAAGCTTTCTTT CASSLLTDGEAFF
NA NA TRBJ2-2 TRBV9 TGTGCCAGCAGCGTAGTAGGAGGCGGTAACCCCGGGGAGCTGTTTTTT CASSVVGGGNPGELFF
NA TRBD1 TRBJ1-4 TRBV10-3 TGTGCCATCAGTGGCAGACAGGGGTTTAATGAAAAACTGTTTTTT CAISGRQGFNEKLFF
NA NA TRBJ1-2 TRBV6-5 TGTGCCAGCACCCAACAGGGTTTCGCCTATGGCTACACCTTC CASTQQGFAYGYTF
NA TRBD1 TRBJ1-4 TRBV6-6 TGTGCCAGCAGAGACCAGGGGGCCCCGAATGAAAAACTGTTTTTT CASRDQGAPNEKLFF
few TRBD2 TRBJ2-4 TRBV28 TGTGCCAGCAGTTGGTGGACTAGCGGGAGGACCCAGGACACGGCCAAAAACATTCAGTACTTC CASSWWTSGRTQDTAKNIQYF
NA NA TRBJ2-1 TRBV7-4 TGTGCCAGCAGCTTAGTAGGGCCCTCCGGGAAAGATCGTAGCTCCTACAATGAGCAGTTCTTC CASSLVGPSGKDRSSYNEQFF
NA TRBD1 TRBJ1-2 TRBV19 TGTGCCAGTAGTCCCAGGACAGGGAACTATGGCTACACCTTC CASSPRTGNYGYTF
few NA TRBJ2-7 TRBV5-4 TGTGCCAGCAGCACCGAGGGGGGGATCGACGAGCAGTACTTC CASSTEGGIDEQYF
NA NA TRBJ2-3 TRBV7-2 TGTGCCAGCAGCCCGCAGGGGGGCCTTACAGATACGCAGTATTTT CASSPQGGLTDTQYF
NA NA TRBJ1-1 TRBV28 TGTGCCAGCCCCTCGGGGGACACTGAAGCTTTCTTT CASPSGDTEAFF
NA TRBD1 TRBJ1-1 TRBV5-1 TGCGCCAGCAGCCCCCTAAGGACAGGAATGAACACTGAAGCTTTCTTT CASSPLRTGMNTEAFF
NA NA TRBJ1-5 TRBV28 TGTGCCAGCACTGGTCGGCAGGGTTATCAGCCCCAGCATTTT CASTGRQGYQPQHF
NA TRBD2 TRBJ2-7 TRBV5-1 TGCGCCAGCAGCCCGGGACTAGCGGGGGGCGGCTCCTACGAGCAGTACTTC CASSPGLAGGGSYEQYF
NA TRBD2 TRBJ2-7 TRBV5-4 TGTGCCAGCAGCTTGAGGACTAGCGGGAGGCACGAGCAGTACTTC CASSLRTSGRHEQYF
NA TRBD1 TRBJ1-4 TRBV28 TGTGCCAGCAGTTTATACAGGGGGCGTTACTTTAATGAAAAACTGTTTTTT CASSLYRGRYFNEKLFF
NA NA TRBJ1-1 TRBV11-2 TGTGCCAGCAGCCCCGGGCTAGCGGCTCCGGAAGCTTTCTTT CASSPGLAAPEAFF
NA NA TRBJ2-2 TRBV5-5 TGTGCCAGCAGCTTGGATACCAGATACGCGAACACCGGGGAGCTGTTTTTT CASSLDTRYANTGELFF
NA NA TRBJ2-7 TRBV7-9 TGTGCCAGCAGCTCTGTCTACGAGCAGTACTTC CASSSVYEQYF